The clone carrying this T cell receptor beta chain has only a few counts. The antigen is undetermined. The investigators reverse transcribed all of the isolated RNA, so they sequenced expressed TCRB transcripts. The method was immunoSEQ multiplex PCR; TCRdb's version includes in-frame clones alone and lacks a portion of them. Seen here are under 300,000 clones, under 8.5% observed once, and the top ten hold more than 0.9%. The sample is drawn from a study of beta chain features in type 1 diabetes. Background on the study: Cell yields, age and gender were similar between patients and healthy donors. Study-level findings and limits: In every one of the four CD4+ subsets, TCRB CDR3s were moderately but significantly shorter in Type 1 diabetes patients.

Around 110 mL of blood, on average, came from one heparinised draw per donor. A CD45RO/CCR7/CD25/CD127/CD95/CD27 panel sorted naive, central memory, regulatory and stem cell-like memory CD4+ cells. This CDR3 comprises 11 residues. Germline V gene sequence: CDR1 SGHTA, CDR2 FQGNSA. V dropped 5 bases and J dropped 9 bases, with 8 bases sitting between them. The rearrangement joins TRBV7-2 to TRBJ2-1; D is undetermined. The TCR sequence derives from a woman between 18 and 29 years old in good health. Sequencing was carried out using central memory CD4+ T cells from blood. The CDR3 sequence is CASSTKAEQFF. CDR3 bases: TGTGCCAGCAGCACCAAGGCTGAGCAGTTCTTC.